These T cell receptor beta chains were read from a single sample in a study of T cell repertoires in cytomegalovirus infection. One entry per CDR3 protein results from TCRdb running MiXCR on the reads. The data show 230,000 or so distinct CDR3 sequences, with roughly two fifths seen just once and roughly three fifths held by the top ten. These TCRs are of unknown antigen specificity. The sequenced sample was CD8+ T cells from cultured PBMCs, obtained from culture after CMV antigen stimulation. Receptors originate from a human donor in good health (CMV status not recorded). Some clones in this sample may be carry-over from other donors' samples. Both conserved end residues are part of each CDR3. D genes are given only for firm matches. Clone size is not always given. Where it is, it says once, few, many or a class for expanded clones.

CDR3 protein: CASSPITGGGYEQYF
CDR3 DNA: TGTGCCAGCAGTCCGATAACAGGGGGCGGCTACGAGCAGTACTTC
clone size: few
V gene: TRBV28
D gene: TRBD1
J gene: TRBJ2-7

CDR3 protein: CSAQDRGTSPLHF
CDR3 DNA: TGCAGTGCCCAGGACAGGGGGACTTCACCCCTCCACTTT
clone size: few
V gene: TRBV20-1
D gene: TRBD1
J gene: TRBJ1-6

CDR3 protein: CASSQLLGAGVQNEQFF
CDR3 DNA: TGCGCCAGCAGCCAACTCTTGGGGGCAGGGGTCCAAAATGAGCAGTTCTTC
clone size: -
V gene: TRBV4-3
D gene: -
J gene: TRBJ2-1

CDR3 protein: CASSLDSSFNYGYTF
CDR3 DNA: TGTGCCAGCAGCTTGGACAGCTCCTTTAACTATGGCTACACCTTC
clone size: few
V gene: TRBV7-2
D gene: -
J gene: TRBJ1-2

CDR3 protein: CASPKGGFLFF
CDR3 DNA: TGTGCCAGCCCGAAGGGAGGGTTCCTTTTCTTT
clone size: -
V gene: TRBV28
D gene: -
J gene: TRBJ1-1

CDR3 protein: CASSSSGSVYNEQFF
CDR3 DNA: TGTGCCAGCAGCTCAAGCGGGAGCGTATACAATGAGCAGTTCTTC
clone size: many
V gene: TRBV7-2
D gene: TRBD2
J gene: TRBJ2-1

CDR3 protein: CASSPNSGRRYF
CDR3 DNA: TGTGCCAGCAGCCCGAATAGCGGGAGAAGGTATTTT
clone size: -
V gene: TRBV4-2
D gene: TRBD2
J gene: TRBJ2-3

CDR3 protein: CASSLYSGSRNTGELFF
CDR3 DNA: TGTGCCAGCAGCTTGTATAGCGGGAGCAGGAACACCGGGGAGCTGTTTTTT
clone size: few
V gene: TRBV7-9
D gene: TRBD2
J gene: TRBJ2-2

CDR3 protein: CASSARDRGGNEQFF
CDR3 DNA: TGTGCCAGCAGCGCCCGGGACAGGGGAGGCAATGAGCAGTTCTTC
clone size: -
V gene: TRBV7-4
D gene: TRBD1
J gene: TRBJ2-1

CDR3 protein: CASSLTGFRNEQFF
CDR3 DNA: TGTGCCAGCAGTTTGACGGGTTTCCGCAATGAGCAGTTCTTC
clone size: few
V gene: TRBV27
D gene: -
J gene: TRBJ2-1

CDR3 protein: CASSQTGAGDTQYF
CDR3 DNA: TGTGCCAGCAGCCAAACGGGAGCGGGAGATACGCAGTATTTT
clone size: -
V gene: TRBV4-2
D gene: -
J gene: TRBJ2-3

CDR3 protein: CASSLTTNYGYTF
CDR3 DNA: TGTGCCAGCAGCTTAACAACAAACTATGGCTACACCTTC
clone size: few
V gene: TRBV7-8
D gene: -
J gene: TRBJ1-2

CDR3 protein: CASFTSASYEQYF
CDR3 DNA: TGTGCCAGCTTTACTAGCGCTTCCTACGAGCAGTACTTC
clone size: few
V gene: TRBV7-9
D gene: TRBD2
J gene: TRBJ2-7

CDR3 protein: CSARHAAQGRAFF
CDR3 DNA: TGCAGTGCTAGACATGCGGCACAGGGGCGAGCTTTCTTT
clone size: few
V gene: TRBV20-1
D gene: TRBD1
J gene: TRBJ1-1

CDR3 protein: CASSLRTTSYEQYF
CDR3 DNA: TGTGCCAGCAGCCTCAGGACCACTAGCTACGAGCAGTACTTC
clone size: -
V gene: TRBV7-2
D gene: -
J gene: TRBJ2-7

CDR3 protein: CASSFAGGGGYGYTF
CDR3 DNA: TGTGCCAGCAGTTTCGCAGGGGGGGGTGGCTATGGCTACACCTTC
clone size: -
V gene: TRBV6-2/TRBV6-3
D gene: TRBD1
J gene: TRBJ1-2

CDR3 protein: CASSWTGGSYYGYTF
CDR3 DNA: TGTGCCAGCAGTTGGACAGGGGGCTCCTACTATGGCTACACCTTC
clone size: -
V gene: TRBV12-3/TRBV12-4
D gene: TRBD1
J gene: TRBJ1-2

CDR3 protein: CSAPGGLAIAYEQYF
CDR3 DNA: TGCAGTGCCCCAGGAGGTCTAGCGATAGCCTACGAGCAGTACTTC
clone size: few
V gene: TRBV20-1
D gene: -
J gene: TRBJ2-7

CDR3 protein: CASSLQTVPGHSNQPQHF
CDR3 DNA: TGCGCCAGCAGCTTACAGACTGTTCCGGGACACAGCAATCAGCCCCAGCATTTT
clone size: -
V gene: TRBV5-1
D gene: -
J gene: TRBJ1-5

CDR3 protein: CASSFGTGVAKNIQYF
CDR3 DNA: TGTGCCAGCAGTTTTGGGACAGGGGTAGCCAAAAACATTCAGTACTTC
clone size: -
V gene: TRBV28
D gene: TRBD1
J gene: TRBJ2-4

CDR3 protein: CASLLGSNQPQHF
CDR3 DNA: TGTGCCAGCCTTTTAGGGAGCAATCAGCCCCAGCATTTT
clone size: -
V gene: TRBV28
D gene: -
J gene: TRBJ1-5

CDR3 protein: CASSSGQGARYTEAFF
CDR3 DNA: TGTGCCAGCAGCTCGGGACAGGGGGCGAGGTACACTGAAGCTTTCTTT
clone size: -
V gene: TRBV7-6
D gene: TRBD1
J gene: TRBJ1-1

CDR3 protein: CASSPEPGDIGREDTQYF
CDR3 DNA: TGTGCCAGCAGCCCTGAACCGGGAGATATCGGGAGGGAGGATACGCAGTATTTT
clone size: many
V gene: TRBV7-2
D gene: TRBD2
J gene: TRBJ2-3

CDR3 protein: CASSPRIEQYF
CDR3 DNA: TGTGCCAGCAGTCCCAGAATCGAGCAGTACTTC
clone size: -
V gene: TRBV6-6
D gene: -
J gene: TRBJ2-7

CDR3 protein: CASSLGTGTAPLHF
CDR3 DNA: TGTGCCAGCAGCTTGGGGACCGGAACGGCACCCCTCCACTTT
clone size: -
V gene: TRBV7-3
D gene: -
J gene: TRBJ1-6

CDR3 protein: CANSQGSYNEQFF
CDR3 DNA: TGTGCCAACAGTCAGGGGTCTTACAATGAGCAGTTCTTC
clone size: few
V gene: TRBV7-9
D gene: -
J gene: TRBJ2-1

CDR3 protein: CASSIGQGASPLHF
CDR3 DNA: TGTGCCAGCAGCATCGGACAGGGAGCGTCACCCCTCCACTTT
clone size: -
V gene: TRBV5-4
D gene: TRBD1
J gene: TRBJ1-6

CDR3 protein: CSASGGHTEPSNQPQHF
CDR3 DNA: TGCAGTGCTAGTGGGGGACACACCGAACCTAGCAATCAGCCCCAGCATTTT
clone size: -
V gene: TRBV20-1
D gene: -
J gene: TRBJ1-5

CDR3 protein: CASRHGSRETGELFF
CDR3 DNA: TGTGCCAGCAGACATGGATCGAGGGAGACCGGGGAGCTGTTTTTT
clone size: few
V gene: TRBV7-4
D gene: -
J gene: TRBJ2-2

CDR3 protein: CASSSQWLSYGNTIYF
CDR3 DNA: TGTGCAAGCAGCTCCCAGTGGCTCAGCTATGGAAACACCATATATTTT
clone size: -
V gene: TRBV7-2
D gene: -
J gene: TRBJ1-3

CDR3 protein: CASSLQSSGAKSTQYF
CDR3 DNA: TGTGCCAGCAGCTTACAATCTAGCGGCGCCAAGAGTACCCAGTACTTC
clone size: many
V gene: TRBV7-2
D gene: TRBD2
J gene: TRBJ2-5

CDR3 protein: CASSHLLAGGNSYEQYF
CDR3 DNA: TGTGCCAGCAGCCACCTACTAGCTGGGGGTAATAGCTACGAGCAGTACTTC
clone size: -
V gene: TRBV4-2
D gene: -
J gene: TRBJ2-7

CDR3 protein: CSAPGLADYNEQFF
CDR3 DNA: TGCAGTGCTCCGGGACTAGCGGACTACAATGAGCAGTTCTTC
clone size: -
V gene: TRBV20-1
D gene: TRBD2
J gene: TRBJ2-1

CDR3 protein: CASSPVETSGDQETQYF
CDR3 DNA: TGTGCCAGCAGCCCCGTGGAAACTAGCGGGGATCAAGAGACCCAGTACTTC
clone size: many
V gene: TRBV7-2
D gene: TRBD2
J gene: TRBJ2-5

CDR3 protein: CASSRDNNEQFF
CDR3 DNA: TGTGCCAGCAGCCGAGACAACAATGAGCAGTTCTTC
clone size: -
V gene: TRBV28
D gene: -
J gene: TRBJ2-1

CDR3 protein: CASSLVGVYGNEQYF
CDR3 DNA: TGTGCCAGCAGCCTGGTGGGGGTCTATGGGAACGAGCAGTACTTC
clone size: -
V gene: TRBV5-6
D gene: -
J gene: TRBJ2-7

CDR3 protein: CASSPGEADYGYTF
CDR3 DNA: TGTGCCAGCAGCCCGGGGGAGGCCGATTATGGCTACACCTTC
clone size: few
V gene: TRBV7-6
D gene: -
J gene: TRBJ1-2